Below are 6 T cell receptor beta chains sequenced from a single sample in a study of blood T cell repertoires in COVID-19. Here immunoSEQ multiplex PCR was the method, and the copy in TCRdb shows in-frame clones only, minus some. Among around 250,000 clones listed, approximately 80% were seen once. The sequenced sample was PBMCs or T cells enriched from blood (not recorded which). These receptors originate from a man aged 35-49 years who had recovered from COVID-19.

This rearrangement joins TRBV20-1 to TRBJ1-5, with 9 bases fitting TRBD1. The V gene end was trimmed by 3 bases and the J gene end by 4 bases; junction bases not matched to a gene: 4. Germline CDR1 and CDR2: DFQATT and SNEGSKA (reference sequence). The CDR3 has 14 residues. CDR3 DNA: TGCAGTGCTAGTCCGACAGGGGGTAATCAGCCCCAGCATTTT. This encodes CSASPTGGNQPQHF.

The rearrangement links TRBV10-1 to TRBJ2-5; a possible D gene is TRBD2 (6 bases). The germline V gene has CDR1 WNHNN and CDR2 SYGVQD (reference sequence). V was clipped by 0 bases and J by 4 bases, with 9 bases between them. The CDR3 loop spans 14 amino acids. The CDR3 sequence: CASSESGSGETQYF. The CDR3 nucleotides are TGCGCCAGCAGTGAGTCCGGGAGCGGAGAGACCCAGTACTTC.

The chain combines TRBV5-1 with TRBJ2-7, with 10 bases lining up with TRBD2. This CDR3 is built from 15 residues. CDR1 is SGHRS, CDR2 YFSETQ, per germline. V was pared by 4 bases and J by 1 base, with 5 bases of the junction left unmatched. The CDR3, as DNA: TGCGCCAGCAGCGATACTAGCGGGAAATCCTACGAGCAGTACTTC. Its translation is CASSDTSGKSYEQYF.

V usage is TRBV19 and J usage is TRBJ1-1, with D perhaps TRBD1 (5 bases). Germline V gene sequence: CDR1 LNHDA, CDR2 SQIVND (reference sequence). Trimming cost V 7 bases and J 0 bases, with 12 bases left between them. This CDR3 has 14 residues. The CDR3 region has the DNA TGTGCCAGTACCATGGGGGGGGTGAACACTGAAGCTTTCTTT. It translates to CASTMGGVNTEAFF.

This clone was detected a few times. The chain combines TRBV6-5 with TRBJ2-7; D remains ambiguous. The CDR3 has 13 residues. V gave up 2 bases and J gave up 3 bases, with 8 bases separating them. Per germline, CDR1 MNHEY and CDR2 SVGAGI. The CDR3: CASSYRKNYEQYF. CDR3 nucleotide sequence: TGTGCCAGCAGTTACCGTAAAAACTACGAGCAGTACTTC.

This chain joins TRBV5-6 and TRBJ2-7; 11 bases align to TRBD1. Trimming took 5 bases from V and 0 from J; bases not matched to a gene: 4. Germline CDR1 reads SGHDT; CDR2 reads YYEEEE. The CDR3 is 15 amino acids. The DNA for the CDR3 is TGTGCCAGCAGGGGGGACAGGGGGATCTCCTACGAGCAGTACTTC. It is translated as CASRGDRGISYEQYF.